One and the same sample provided the 9 T cell receptor beta chains below, sequenced in a study of T cell clonality in common variable immunodeficiency. TCRdb's copy holds only in-frame clones and misses some; the assay was immunoSEQ multiplex PCR. The table lists fewer than 50,000 clones, with no singletons. Sequenced: peripheral blood mononuclear cells. The receptor source for this set is a person between 18 and 69 years old in good health.

This clone was counted at least ten times. The read ends 3 residues shy of where the CDR3 ends; the end is completed using the germline J gene. The V and J genes are TRBV6-2 or TRBV6-3 and TRBJ2-1; the match to TRBD2 covers 15 bases. Germline lookup yields CDR1 MNHEY and CDR2 SVGEGT. CDR3 length: 15 amino acids. V lost 5 bases, J lost 6 bases, and 2 bases stayed unmatched. Partial CDR3 DNA: TGTGCCAGCAGTCAGGGACTAGCGGGGGGCAATGAG. Its translation is CASSQGLAGGNE. The complete CDR3 reads CASSQGLAGGNEQFF.

There are many counts of this clone. The CDR3 extends 3 residues past the end of the read, so its final part is completed from the germline J gene. This chain connects TRBV5-1 to TRBJ2-1; 14 bases fit TRBD2. This CDR3 is 19 amino acids long. CDR1 is SGHRS and CDR2 is YFSETQ in the germline V gene. J gave up 0 bases and V 7 bases, and 12 bases lay outside the gene matches. The CDR3 protein is CASSYPGTSGRSSYNEQFF. The part of the CDR3 DNA that was read is TGCGCCAGCTCCTACCCCGGGACTAGCGGGAGAAGCTCCTACAATGAG.

This clone has ten or more counts. From the germline J gene comes the end of the CDR3, since the read stops 3 residues before it. The rearrangement links TRBV28 to TRBJ1-2; the match to TRBD1 covers 7 bases. CDR1 is MDHEN, CDR2 SYDVKM, per germline. The V segment lost 4 bases and the J segment 0 bases; nucleotides outside the gene matches: 5. The CDR3 spans 15 residues. The CDR3 protein is CASSWRDSANYGYTF. The CDR3 DNA, read in part, is TGTGCCAGCAGTTGGCGGGACAGCGCTAACTATGGC.

This clone was recorded many times. The sequenced fragment ends 3 residues before the CDR3 boundary, so the rest is inferred from the germline J gene. The J gene is TRBJ2-1, the V gene TRBV6-4; 10 bases are shared with TRBD1. V trimming: 4 bases; J trimming: 7 bases; junction bases outside the gene matches: 4. The CDR3 loop spans 14 amino acids. From germline, CDR1 is MRHNA and CDR2 SNTAGT. The CDR3 spells CASSVGTGVNEQFF. The covered CDR3 bases are TGTGCCAGCAGTGTCGGGACAGGGGTAAATGAG.

This clone was recorded at least ten times. CDR3 DNA (partial): TGCGCCAGCAGTAATCTAGCGGGAGGGCGGAATGAG. It specifies CASSNLAGGRNE. The entire CDR3 sequence reads CASSNLAGGRNEQFF. The chain combines TRBV10-1 with TRBJ2-1; 12 positions match TRBD2. The missing CDR3 end, 3 residues past where the read stops, is filled in from the germline J gene. This CDR3 region has 15 residues. CDR1 and CDR2 from the germline V gene are WNHNN and SYGVQD (reference sequence). After removal of 5 bases from V and 7 bases from J, the junction contained 6 bases not matched to a gene.

In this sample, this clone turned up many times. The sequence runs out 3 residues before the end of the CDR3; the remainder is reconstructed from the germline J gene. The V call is TRBV19, the J call TRBJ1-2, with a tentative D call TRBD1 (5 bases). This CDR3 has 14 amino acids. V dropped 3 bases and J dropped 4 bases, with 12 bases sitting between them. Looked up from germline, CDR1 is LNHDA and CDR2 is SQIVND (reference sequence). The covered CDR3 bases are TGTGCCAGTAGTATGGGAGGGGAAGTCTATGGC. Protein: CASSMGGEVYG. The CDR3 in full is CASSMGGEVYGYTF.

This clone showed up many times. The read falls 3 residues short of the CDR3 end, and the missing part is taken from the germline J gene. The V and J genes are TRBV20-1 and TRBJ2-5; 11 positions match TRBD2. This CDR3 spans 15 amino acids. In germline, CDR1 is DFQATT, CDR2 SNEGSKA (reference sequence). The J segment lost 5 bases and the V segment lost 3 bases, leaving 8 bases of the junction unmatched. CDR3 sequence: CSARDSGGAVETQYF. The DNA read from the CDR3 is TGCAGTGCTAGGGATAGCGGGGGGGCCGTTGAGACC.

This clone was recorded at least ten times. The CDR3 end falls 3 residues outside the read, so it is completed with the germline J gene. This chain connects TRBV11-3 to TRBJ2-3; 7 bases match TRBD1. The CDR3 covers 14 residues. Germline CDR1 and CDR2: SGHNT and YENEEA. Unmatched junction bases numbered 3, after V lost 6 bases and J lost 0 bases. This CDR3 reads CASRKGASTDTQYF. The CDR3 bases that were read are TGTGCCAGCAGGAAGGGGGCTAGCACAGATACG.

This clone was seen many times. The sequence runs out 3 residues before the end of the CDR3; the remainder is reconstructed from the germline J gene. The gene calls are TRBV19 and TRBJ1-2; 8 bases are a match to TRBD1. The V gene's germline CDR1 is LNHDA and CDR2 SQIVND (reference sequence). The CDR3 is 14 residues long. The CDR3 bases that were read are TGTGCCAGTAGATCAACCGGGACAGGCGGGTAC. This gives the protein CASRSTGTGGY. The full CDR3 is CASRSTGTGGYYTF.